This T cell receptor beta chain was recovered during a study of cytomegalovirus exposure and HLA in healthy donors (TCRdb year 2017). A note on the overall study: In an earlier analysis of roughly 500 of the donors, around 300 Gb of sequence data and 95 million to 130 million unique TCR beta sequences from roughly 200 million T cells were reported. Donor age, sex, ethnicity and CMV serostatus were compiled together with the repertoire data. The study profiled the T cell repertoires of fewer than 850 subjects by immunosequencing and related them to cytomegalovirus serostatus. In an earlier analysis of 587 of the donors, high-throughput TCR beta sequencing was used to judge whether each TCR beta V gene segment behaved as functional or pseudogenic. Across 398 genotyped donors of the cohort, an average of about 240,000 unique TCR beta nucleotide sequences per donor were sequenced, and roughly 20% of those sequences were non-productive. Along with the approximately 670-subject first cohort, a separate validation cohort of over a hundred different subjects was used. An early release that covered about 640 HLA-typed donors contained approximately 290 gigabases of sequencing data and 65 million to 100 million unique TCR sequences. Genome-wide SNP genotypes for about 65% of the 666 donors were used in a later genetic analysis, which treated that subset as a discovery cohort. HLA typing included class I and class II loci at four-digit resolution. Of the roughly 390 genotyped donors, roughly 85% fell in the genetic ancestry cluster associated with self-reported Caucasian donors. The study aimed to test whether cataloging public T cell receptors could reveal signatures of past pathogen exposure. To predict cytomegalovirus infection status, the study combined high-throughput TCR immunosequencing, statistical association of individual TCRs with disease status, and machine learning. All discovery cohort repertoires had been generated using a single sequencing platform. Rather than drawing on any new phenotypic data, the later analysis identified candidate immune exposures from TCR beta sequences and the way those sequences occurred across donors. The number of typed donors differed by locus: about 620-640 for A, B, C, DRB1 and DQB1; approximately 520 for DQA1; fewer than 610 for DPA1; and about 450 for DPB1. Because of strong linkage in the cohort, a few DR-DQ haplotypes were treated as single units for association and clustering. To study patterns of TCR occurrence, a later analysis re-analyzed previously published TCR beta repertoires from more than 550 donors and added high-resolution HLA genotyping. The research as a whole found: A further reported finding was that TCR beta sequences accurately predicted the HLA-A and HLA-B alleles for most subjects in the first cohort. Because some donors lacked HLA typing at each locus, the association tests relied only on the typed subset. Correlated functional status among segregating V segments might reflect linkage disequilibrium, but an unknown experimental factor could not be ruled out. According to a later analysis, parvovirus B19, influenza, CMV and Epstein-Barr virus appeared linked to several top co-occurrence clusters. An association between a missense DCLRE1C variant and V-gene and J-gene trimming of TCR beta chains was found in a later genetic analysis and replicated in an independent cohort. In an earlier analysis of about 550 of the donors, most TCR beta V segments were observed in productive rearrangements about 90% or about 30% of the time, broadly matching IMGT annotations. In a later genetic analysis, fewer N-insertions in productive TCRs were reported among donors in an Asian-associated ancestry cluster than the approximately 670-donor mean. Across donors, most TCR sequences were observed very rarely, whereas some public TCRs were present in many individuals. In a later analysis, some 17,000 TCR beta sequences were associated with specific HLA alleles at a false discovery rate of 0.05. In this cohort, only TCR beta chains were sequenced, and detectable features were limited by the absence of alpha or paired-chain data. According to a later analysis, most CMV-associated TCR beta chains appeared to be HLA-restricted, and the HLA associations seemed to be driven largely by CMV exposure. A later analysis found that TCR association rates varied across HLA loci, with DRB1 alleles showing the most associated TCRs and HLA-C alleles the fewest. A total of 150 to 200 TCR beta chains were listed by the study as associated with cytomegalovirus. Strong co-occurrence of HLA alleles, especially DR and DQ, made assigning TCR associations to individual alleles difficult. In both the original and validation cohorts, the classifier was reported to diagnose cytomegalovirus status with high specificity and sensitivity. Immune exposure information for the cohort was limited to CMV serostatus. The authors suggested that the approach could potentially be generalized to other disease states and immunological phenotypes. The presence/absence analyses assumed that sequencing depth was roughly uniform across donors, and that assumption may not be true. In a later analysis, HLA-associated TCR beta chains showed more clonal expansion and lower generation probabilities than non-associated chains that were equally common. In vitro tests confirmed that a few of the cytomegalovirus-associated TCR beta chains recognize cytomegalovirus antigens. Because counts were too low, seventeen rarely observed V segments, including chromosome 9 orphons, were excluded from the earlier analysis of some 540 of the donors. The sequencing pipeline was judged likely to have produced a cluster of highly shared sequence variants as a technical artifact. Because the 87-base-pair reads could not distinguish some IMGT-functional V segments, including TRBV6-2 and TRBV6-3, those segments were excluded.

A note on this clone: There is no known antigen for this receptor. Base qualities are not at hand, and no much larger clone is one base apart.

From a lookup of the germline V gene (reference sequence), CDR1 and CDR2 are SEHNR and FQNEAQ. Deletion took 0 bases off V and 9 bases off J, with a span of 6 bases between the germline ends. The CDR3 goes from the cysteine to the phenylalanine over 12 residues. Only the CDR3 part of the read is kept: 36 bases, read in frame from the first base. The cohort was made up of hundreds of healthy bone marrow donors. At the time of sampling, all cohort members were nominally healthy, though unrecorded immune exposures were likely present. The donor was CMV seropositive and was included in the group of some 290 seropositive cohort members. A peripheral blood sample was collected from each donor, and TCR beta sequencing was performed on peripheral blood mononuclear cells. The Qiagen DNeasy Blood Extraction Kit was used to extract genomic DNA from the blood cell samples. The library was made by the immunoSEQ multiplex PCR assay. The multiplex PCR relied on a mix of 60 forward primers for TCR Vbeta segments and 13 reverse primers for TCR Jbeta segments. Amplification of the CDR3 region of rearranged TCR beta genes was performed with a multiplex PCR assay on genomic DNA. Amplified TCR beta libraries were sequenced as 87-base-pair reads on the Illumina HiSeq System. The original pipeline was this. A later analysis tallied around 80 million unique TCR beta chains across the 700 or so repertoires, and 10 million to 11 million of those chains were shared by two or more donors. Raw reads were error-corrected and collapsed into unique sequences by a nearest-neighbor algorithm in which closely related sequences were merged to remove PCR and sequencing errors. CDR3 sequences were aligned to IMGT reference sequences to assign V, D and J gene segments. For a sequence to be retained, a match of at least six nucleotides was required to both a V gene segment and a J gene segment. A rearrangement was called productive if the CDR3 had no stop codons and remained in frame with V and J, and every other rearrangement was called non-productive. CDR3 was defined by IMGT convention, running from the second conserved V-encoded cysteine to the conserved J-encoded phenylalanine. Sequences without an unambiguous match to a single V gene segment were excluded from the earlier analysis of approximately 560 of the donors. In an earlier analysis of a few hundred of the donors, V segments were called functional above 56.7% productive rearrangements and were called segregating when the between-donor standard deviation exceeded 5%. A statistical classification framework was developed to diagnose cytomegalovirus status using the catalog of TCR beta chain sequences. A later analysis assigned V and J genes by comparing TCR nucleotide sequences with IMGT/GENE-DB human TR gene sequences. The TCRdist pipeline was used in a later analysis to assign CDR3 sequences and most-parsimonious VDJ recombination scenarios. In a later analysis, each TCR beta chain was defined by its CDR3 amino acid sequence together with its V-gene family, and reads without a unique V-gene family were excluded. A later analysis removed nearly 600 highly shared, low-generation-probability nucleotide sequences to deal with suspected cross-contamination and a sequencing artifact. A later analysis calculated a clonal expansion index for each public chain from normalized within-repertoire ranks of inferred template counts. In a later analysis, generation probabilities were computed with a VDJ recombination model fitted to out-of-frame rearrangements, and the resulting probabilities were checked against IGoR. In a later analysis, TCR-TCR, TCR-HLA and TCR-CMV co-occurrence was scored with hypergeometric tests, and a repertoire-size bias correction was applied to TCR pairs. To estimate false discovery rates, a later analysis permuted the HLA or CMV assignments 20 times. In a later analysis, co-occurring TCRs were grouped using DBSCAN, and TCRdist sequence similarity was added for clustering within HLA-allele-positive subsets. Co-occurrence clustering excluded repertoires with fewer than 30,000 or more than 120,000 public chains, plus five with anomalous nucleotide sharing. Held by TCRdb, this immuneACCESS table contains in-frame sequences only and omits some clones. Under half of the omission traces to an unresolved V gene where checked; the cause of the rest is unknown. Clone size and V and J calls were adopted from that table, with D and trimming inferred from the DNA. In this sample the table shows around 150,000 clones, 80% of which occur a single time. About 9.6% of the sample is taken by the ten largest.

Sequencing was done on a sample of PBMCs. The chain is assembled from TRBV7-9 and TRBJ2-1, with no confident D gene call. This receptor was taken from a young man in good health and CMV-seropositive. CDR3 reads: CASSLAVPEQFF. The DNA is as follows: TGTGCCAGCAGCTTAGCCGTCCCTGAGCAGTTCTTC.